This T cell receptor beta chain was captured by sequencing in a study of blood T cell repertoires in COVID-19. Turning to the study itself: Some COVID-19 samples were acute and others convalescent; all came from the United States, Italy and Spain.

Recruited during active infection, patients (from Seattle) were subsequently followed longitudinally. The method was immunoSEQ multiplex PCR; TCRdb's version includes in-frame clones alone and lacks a portion of them. The sample has almost 200,000 clones; over 80% are singletons. CDR3 length: 14 residues. With 4 bases removed from V and 0 bases from J, the gap between germline ends came to 7 bases. Germline V gene data show CDR1 as SQVTM and CDR2 as ANQGSEA. This TCR was recovered from a man aged 55-75 years with COVID-19, enrolled during active disease. Sequencing input: peripheral blood. The chain couples TRBV29-1 to TRBJ2-6; no clear D. CDR3 in amino acids: CSVVVPSGANVLTF. DNA for the CDR3: TGCAGCGTTGTAGTCCCCTCTGGGGCCAACGTCCTGACTTTC.